One and the same sample provided the 7 T cell receptor beta chains below, sequenced in a study of control samples from healthy donors and cancer patients. Clones were read by immunoSEQ multiplex PCR, and TCRdb kept only the in-frame ones, dropping some. The sample lists approximately 110,000 clones, approximately 93% occurring once. The specimen sequenced was blood. Receptors were obtained from a woman under 30 in good health.

The CDR3 protein is CASSPHPSNQPQHF. The CDR3 nucleotides read TGTGCCAGCTCACCACATCCGTCTAATCAGCCCCAGCATTTT. This chain connects TRBV18 to TRBJ1-5, with D unclear. This CDR3 contains 14 residues. V lost 1 base to trimming and J lost 4 bases, with 8 bases between them. Germline CDR1 reads KGHSH; CDR2 reads LQKENI. Drawing the rest from reference TRBV18 and TRBJ1-5, the complete variable domain is NAGVMQNPRHLVRRRGQEARLRCSPMKGHSHVYWYRQLPEEGLKFMVYLQKENIIDESGMPKERFSAEFPKEGPSILRIQQVVRGDSAAYFCASSPHPSNQPQHFGDGTRLSIL.

The chain has TRBV19 and TRBJ1-5, with D hard to call. Germline V gene sequence: CDR1 LNHDA, CDR2 SQIVND (reference sequence). Between the trimmed V and J ends, which lost 1 base and 3 bases, there was a span of 7 bases. The CDR3 is 14 residues long. CDR3 nucleotides: TGTGCCAGTAGTATAGGGGTTCACAATCAGCCCCAGCATTTT. Protein sequence: CASSIGVHNQPQHF.

This sequence joins TRBV6-5 and TRBJ1-5, with D tentatively TRBD1 (5 bases). Per germline, CDR1 MNHEY and CDR2 SVGAGI. V lost 7 bases to trimming and J lost 5 bases, with 12 bases between them. The CDR3 length is 13 residues. The CDR3 nucleotides read TGTGCCAGCAAAGTGGGGGTAGATCAGCCCCAGCATTTT. Translated, it gives CASKVGVDQPQHF.

This clone appeared once. This chain uses TRBV4-1 with TRBJ1-5; D is uncertain. This CDR3 is built from 14 residues. CDR1 is MGHRA, CDR2 YSYEKL, per germline. V lost 1 base to trimming and J lost 3 bases, with 7 bases between them. The CDR3 coding sequence is TGCGCCAGCAGCCAAGCCCAAATCAATCAGCCCCAGCATTTT. Protein sequence: CASSQAQINQPQHF.

This clone appeared once. This rearrangement joins TRBV6-1 to TRBJ2-5; 7 bases agree with TRBD2. The CDR3 is 19 amino acids. V was clipped by 2 bases and J by 7 bases; unmatched bases: 22. Germline loops: CDR1 MNHNS, CDR2 SASEGT. CDR3 amino acids: CASSEIFRDYLGSGGTQYF. In DNA form, the CDR3 reads TGTGCCAGCAGTGAAATATTCCGGGACTACCTCGGGAGTGGGGGGACCCAGTACTTC.

Only one count was recorded for this clone. In DNA, the CDR3 is TGTGCCAGCAGTCAACGATTGGGGTCCCGGACTAGCGGGAGGAGTGGCAATGAGCAGTTCTTC. This translates into CASSQRLGSRTSGRSGNEQFF. The chain is built from TRBV3-1 (or the pseudogene TRBV3-2) and TRBJ2-1; 14 nucleotides match TRBD2. CDR3 size: 21 residues. Germline V gene lookup returns CDR1 LGHDT and CDR2 YNNKEL (reference sequence). After removal of 6 bases from V and 6 bases from J, the junction contained 22 bases not matched to a gene.

A word on this clone: The sample holds other DNA sequences that translate to the same CDR3. The CDR3 DNA reads TGCGCCAGCAGCTTGGGGGCCTCTGGAAACACCATATATTTT. This translates into CASSLGASGNTIYF. V and J are TRBV5-1 and TRBJ1-3, with unresolved D. The CDR3 contains 14 residues. V was trimmed by 0 bases and J by 0 bases, leaving 4 bases between them. The germline CDR1 and CDR2 sequences are SGHRS and YFSETQ.